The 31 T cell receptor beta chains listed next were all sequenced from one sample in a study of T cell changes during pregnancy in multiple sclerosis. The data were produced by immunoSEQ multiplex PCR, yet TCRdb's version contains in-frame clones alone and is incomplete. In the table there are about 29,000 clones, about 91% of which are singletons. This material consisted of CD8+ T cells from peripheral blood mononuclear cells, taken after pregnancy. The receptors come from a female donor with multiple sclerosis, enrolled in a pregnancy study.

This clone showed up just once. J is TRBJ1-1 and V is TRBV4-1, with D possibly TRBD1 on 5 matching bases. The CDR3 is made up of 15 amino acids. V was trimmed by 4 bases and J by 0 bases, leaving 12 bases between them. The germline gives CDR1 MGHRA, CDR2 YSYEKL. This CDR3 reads CASSPGGEMNTEAFF. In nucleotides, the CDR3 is TGCGCCAGCAGCCCGGGGGGGGAGATGAACACTGAAGCTTTCTTT.

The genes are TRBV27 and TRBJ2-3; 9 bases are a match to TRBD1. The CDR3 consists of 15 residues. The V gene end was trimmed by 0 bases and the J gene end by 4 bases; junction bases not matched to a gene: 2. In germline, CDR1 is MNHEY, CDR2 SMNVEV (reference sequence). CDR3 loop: CASSLSTGGPDTQYF. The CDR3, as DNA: TGTGCCAGCAGTTTATCAACAGGGGGCCCAGATACGCAGTATTTT.

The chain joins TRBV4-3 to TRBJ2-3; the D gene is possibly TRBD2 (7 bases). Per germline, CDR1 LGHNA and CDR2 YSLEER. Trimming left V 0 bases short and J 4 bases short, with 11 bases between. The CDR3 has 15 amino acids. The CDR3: CASSQEVGGADTQYF. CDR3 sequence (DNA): TGCGCCAGCAGCCAAGAAGTAGGGGGGGCAGATACGCAGTATTTT.

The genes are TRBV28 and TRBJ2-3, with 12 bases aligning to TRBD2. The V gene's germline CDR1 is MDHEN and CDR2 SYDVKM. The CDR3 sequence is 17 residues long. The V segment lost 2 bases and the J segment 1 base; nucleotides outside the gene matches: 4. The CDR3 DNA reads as TGTGCCAGCAGTTTAGTCTCTAGCGGGGGGGGCACAGATACGCAGTATTTT. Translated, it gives CASSLVSSGGGTDTQYF.

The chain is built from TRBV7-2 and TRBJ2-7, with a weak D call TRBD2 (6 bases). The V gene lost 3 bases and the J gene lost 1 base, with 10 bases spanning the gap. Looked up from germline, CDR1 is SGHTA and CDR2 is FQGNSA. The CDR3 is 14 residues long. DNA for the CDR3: TGTGCCAGCAGCTTTAGCGGACCTTCCTACGAGCAGTACTTC. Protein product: CASSFSGPSYEQYF.

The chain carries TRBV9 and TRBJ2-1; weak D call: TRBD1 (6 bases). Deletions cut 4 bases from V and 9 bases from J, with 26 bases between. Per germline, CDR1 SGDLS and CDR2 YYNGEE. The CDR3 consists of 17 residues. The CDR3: CASSPTGATTSQGEQFF. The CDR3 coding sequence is TGTGCCAGCAGCCCGACAGGAGCCACAACGTCACAGGGTGAGCAGTTCTTC.

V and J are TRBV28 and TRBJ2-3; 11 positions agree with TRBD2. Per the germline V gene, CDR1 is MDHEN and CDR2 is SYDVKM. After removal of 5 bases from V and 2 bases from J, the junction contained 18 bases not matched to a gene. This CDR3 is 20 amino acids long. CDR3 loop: CASSTWDRSRLAGLTDTQYF. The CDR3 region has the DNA TGTGCCAGCAGTACCTGGGATCGGTCCAGACTAGCGGGACTCACAGATACGCAGTATTTT.

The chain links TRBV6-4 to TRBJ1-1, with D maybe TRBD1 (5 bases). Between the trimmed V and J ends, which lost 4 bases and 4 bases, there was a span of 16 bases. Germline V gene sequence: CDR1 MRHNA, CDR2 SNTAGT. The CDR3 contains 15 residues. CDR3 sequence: CASSVAAGTVTEAFF. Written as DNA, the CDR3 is TGTGCCAGCAGTGTTGCAGCGGGGACGGTCACTGAAGCTTTCTTT.

CDR3 protein: CASRETWHEQYF. The CDR3 bases are TGTGCCAGCAGGGAGACCTGGCACGAGCAGTACTTC. The gene calls are TRBV2 and TRBJ2-7; no reliable D call. Trimming removed 6 bases at V and 5 bases at J, with 11 bases between. CDR1 is SNHLY and CDR2 is FYNNEI in the germline V gene. CDR3 length: 12 residues.

CDR3 sequence reads: CASSPRVAGASGELFF. The CDR3 nucleotides are TGTGCCAGCAGCCCCCGAGTAGCGGGAGCCTCCGGGGAGCTGTTTTTT. The chain employs TRBV11-3 and TRBJ2-2; 9 bases align to TRBD2. Per germline, CDR1 SGHNT and CDR2 YENEEA. The CDR3 spans 16 residues. J lost 6 bases, V lost 5 bases, and 10 bases had no gene match.

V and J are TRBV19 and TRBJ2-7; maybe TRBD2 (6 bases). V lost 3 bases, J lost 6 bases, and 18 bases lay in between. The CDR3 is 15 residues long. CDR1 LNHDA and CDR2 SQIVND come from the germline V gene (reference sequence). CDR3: CASSISLGIGGEQYF. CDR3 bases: TGTGCCAGTAGTATCTCGTTGGGAATCGGGGGCGAGCAGTACTTC.

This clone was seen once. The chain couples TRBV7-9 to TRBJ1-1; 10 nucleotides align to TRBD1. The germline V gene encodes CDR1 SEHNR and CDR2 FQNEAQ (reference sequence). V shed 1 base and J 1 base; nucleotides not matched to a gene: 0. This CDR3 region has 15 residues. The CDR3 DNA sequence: TGTGCCAGCAGCTTAGGACAGGGGGCGAACACTGAAGCTTTCTTT. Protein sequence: CASSLGQGANTEAFF.

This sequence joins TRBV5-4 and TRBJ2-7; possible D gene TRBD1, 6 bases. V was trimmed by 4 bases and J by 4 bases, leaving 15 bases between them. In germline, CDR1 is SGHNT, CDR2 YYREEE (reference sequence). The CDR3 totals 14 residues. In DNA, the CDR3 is TGTGCCAGCAGCCAACGGGACATATCGTACGAGCAGTACTTC. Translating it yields CASSQRDISYEQYF.

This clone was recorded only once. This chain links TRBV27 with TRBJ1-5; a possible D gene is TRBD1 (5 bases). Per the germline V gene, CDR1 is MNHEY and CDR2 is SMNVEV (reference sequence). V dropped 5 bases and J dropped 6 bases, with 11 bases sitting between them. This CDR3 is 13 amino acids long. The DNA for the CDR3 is TGTGCCAGCAGTCGCGGGACGGGTCAGCCCCAGCATTTT. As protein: CASSRGTGQPQHF.

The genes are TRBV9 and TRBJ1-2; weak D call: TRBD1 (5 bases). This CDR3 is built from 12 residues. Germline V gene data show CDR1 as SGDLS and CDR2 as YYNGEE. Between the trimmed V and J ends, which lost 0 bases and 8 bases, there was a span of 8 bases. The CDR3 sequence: CASSVGGMGYTF. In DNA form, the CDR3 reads TGTGCCAGCAGCGTAGGGGGCATGGGCTACACCTTC.

The CDR3 loop is CASSLGTSGLANTGELFF. The CDR3 coding sequence is TGTGCCAGCAGCCTCGGGACTAGCGGGCTCGCGAACACCGGGGAGCTGTTTTTT. V usage is TRBV11-2 and J usage is TRBJ2-2; the match to TRBD2 covers 12 bases. In germline, CDR1 is SGHAT, CDR2 FQNNGV. The length of the CDR3 is 18 residues. Unmatched junction bases numbered 7, after V lost 5 bases and J lost 0 bases.

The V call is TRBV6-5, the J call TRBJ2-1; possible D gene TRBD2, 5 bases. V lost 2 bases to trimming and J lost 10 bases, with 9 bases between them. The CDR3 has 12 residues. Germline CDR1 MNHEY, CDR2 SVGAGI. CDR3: CASSYPGLEQFF. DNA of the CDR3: TGTGCCAGCAGTTACCCAGGACTGGAGCAGTTCTTC.

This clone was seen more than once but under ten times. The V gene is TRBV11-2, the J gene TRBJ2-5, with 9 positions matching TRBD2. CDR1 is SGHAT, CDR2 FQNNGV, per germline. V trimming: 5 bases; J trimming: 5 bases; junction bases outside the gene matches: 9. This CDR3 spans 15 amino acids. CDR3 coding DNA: TGTGCCAGCAGCGAAGCACTAGCGGGTCTGGAGACCCAGTACTTC. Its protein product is CASSEALAGLETQYF.

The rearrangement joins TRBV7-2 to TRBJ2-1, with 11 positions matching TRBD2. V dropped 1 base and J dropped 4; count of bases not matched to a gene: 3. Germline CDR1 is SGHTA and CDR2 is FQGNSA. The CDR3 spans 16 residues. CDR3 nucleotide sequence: TGTGCCAGCAGCTTAGAGGGACTAGCGGCTTACAATGAGCAGTTCTTC. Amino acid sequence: CASSLEGLAAYNEQFF.

The CDR3 nucleotides read TGTGCCAGCAGTTTTAGCCCTCAATCCTACGAGCAGTACTTC. Translated, it gives CASSFSPQSYEQYF. V gene TRBV27 combines with J gene TRBJ2-7, with D hard to call. The CDR3 has 14 residues. The ends were cut back, 3 bases at V and 1 base at J, with 10 bases in the middle. Germline CDR1 MNHEY, CDR2 SMNVEV (reference sequence).

The CDR3 protein is CASSNGAPDTQYF. CDR3 DNA sequence: TGTGCCAGCAGTAACGGAGCCCCAGATACGCAGTATTTT. J is TRBJ2-3 and V is TRBV6-5; D unclear. Germline V gene data show CDR1 as MNHEY and CDR2 as SVGAGI. The germline V and J ends were trimmed by 5 bases and 4 bases, with 10 bases remaining between them. The CDR3 is made up of 13 amino acids.

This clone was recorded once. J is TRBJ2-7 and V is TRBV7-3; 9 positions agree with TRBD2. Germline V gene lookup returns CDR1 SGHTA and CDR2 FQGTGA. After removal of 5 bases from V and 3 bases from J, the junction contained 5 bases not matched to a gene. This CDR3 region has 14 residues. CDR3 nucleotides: TGTGCCAGCAGCAAAATAGCGGGAGACTACGAGCAGTACTTC. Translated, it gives CASSKIAGDYEQYF.

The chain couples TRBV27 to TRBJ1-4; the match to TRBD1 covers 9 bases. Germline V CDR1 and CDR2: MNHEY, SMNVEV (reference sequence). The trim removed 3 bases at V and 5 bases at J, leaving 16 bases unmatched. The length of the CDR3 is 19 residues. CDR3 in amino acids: CASSFIRPPRDRENEKLFF. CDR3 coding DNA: TGTGCCAGCAGTTTTATACGCCCCCCCCGGGACAGGGAAAATGAAAAACTGTTTTTT.

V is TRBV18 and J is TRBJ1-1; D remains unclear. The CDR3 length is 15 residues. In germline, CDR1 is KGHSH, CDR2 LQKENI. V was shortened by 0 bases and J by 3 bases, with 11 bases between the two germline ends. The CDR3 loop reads CASSPPPGSDTEAFF. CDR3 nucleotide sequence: TGTGCCAGCTCACCACCGCCGGGTTCCGACACTGAAGCTTTCTTT.

CDR3 region: CASSIGLAWGSEQFF. CDR3 in DNA: TGTGCCAGTAGTATCGGACTAGCGTGGGGAAGTGAGCAGTTCTTC. The chain employs TRBV19 and TRBJ2-1; TRBD2 aligns across 9 bases. Germline values: CDR1 LNHDA, CDR2 SQIVND (reference sequence). The J segment lost 9 bases and the V segment lost 3 bases, leaving 9 bases of the junction unmatched. The CDR3 runs to 15 residues.

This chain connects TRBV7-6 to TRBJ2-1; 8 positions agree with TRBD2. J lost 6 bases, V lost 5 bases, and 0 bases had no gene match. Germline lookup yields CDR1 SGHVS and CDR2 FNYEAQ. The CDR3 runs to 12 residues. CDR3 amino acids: CASSRGGNEQFF. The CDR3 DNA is TGTGCCAGCAGCCGGGGGGGCAATGAGCAGTTCTTC. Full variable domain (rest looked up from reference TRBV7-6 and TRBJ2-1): GAGVSQSPRYKVTKRGQDVALRCDPISGHVSLYWYRQALGQGPEFLTYFNYEAQQDKSGLPNDRFSAERPEGSISTLTIQRTEQRDSAMYRCASSRGGNEQFFGPGTRLTVL.

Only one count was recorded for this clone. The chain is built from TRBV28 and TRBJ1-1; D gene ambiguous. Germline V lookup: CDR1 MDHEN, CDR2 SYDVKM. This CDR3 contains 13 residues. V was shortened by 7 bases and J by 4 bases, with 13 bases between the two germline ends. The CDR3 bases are TGTGCCAGCAATACGTGGGGAGGCACTGAAGCTTTCTTT. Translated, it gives CASNTWGGTEAFF.

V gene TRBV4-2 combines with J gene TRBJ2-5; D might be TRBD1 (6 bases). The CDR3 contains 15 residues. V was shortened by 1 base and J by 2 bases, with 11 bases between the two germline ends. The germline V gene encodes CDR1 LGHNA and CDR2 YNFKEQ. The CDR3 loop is CASSQARGSQETQYF. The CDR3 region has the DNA TGTGCCAGCAGCCAAGCCAGGGGTTCTCAAGAGACCCAGTACTTC.

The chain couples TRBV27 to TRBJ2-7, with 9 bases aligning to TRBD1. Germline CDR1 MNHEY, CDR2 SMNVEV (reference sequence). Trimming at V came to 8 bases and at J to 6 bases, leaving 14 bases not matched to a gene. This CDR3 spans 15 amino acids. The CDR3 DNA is TGTGCCAGCGGTGTCACAGGGGGCTTGTTTGTCGAGCAGTACTTC. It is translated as CASGVTGGLFVEQYF.

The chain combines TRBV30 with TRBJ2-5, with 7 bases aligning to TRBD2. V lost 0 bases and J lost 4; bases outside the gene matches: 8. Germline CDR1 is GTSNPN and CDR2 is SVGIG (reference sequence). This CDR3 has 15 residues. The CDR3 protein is CAWSVPSGLPETQYF. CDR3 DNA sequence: TGTGCCTGGAGTGTCCCTAGCGGACTTCCAGAGACCCAGTACTTC.

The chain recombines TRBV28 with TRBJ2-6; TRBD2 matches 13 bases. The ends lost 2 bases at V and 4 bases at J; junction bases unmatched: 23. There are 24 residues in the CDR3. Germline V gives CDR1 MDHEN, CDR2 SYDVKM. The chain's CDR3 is CASSLDGQGTGLAGVPSGANVLTF. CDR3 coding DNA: TGTGCCAGCAGTTTAGATGGACAGGGCACCGGACTAGCGGGAGTTCCGTCCGGGGCCAACGTCCTGACTTTC.